A single sample gave rise to the 24 T cell receptor beta chains below, sequenced in a study of T cell changes during pregnancy in multiple sclerosis (dated by TCRdb to between 2017 and 2020). To prepare the library, the immunoSEQ multiplex PCR assay was applied. The clones in this table, taken by TCRdb from immuneACCESS, are in-frame only. Not every clone is retained; where verified, under half of the shortfall comes from an unresolved V gene, and the cause of the rest is unknown. This sample holds some 38,000 clones; 90% to 95% were observed only once. Around 0.5% of the sample comes from the top ten. The specimen was CD4+ T cells from peripheral blood mononuclear cells, collected in the third trimester of pregnancy. These TCRs come from a female donor in good health, enrolled as a control in a pregnancy study.

The gene calls are TRBV18 and TRBJ2-7, with D possibly TRBD1 on 5 matching bases. The germline CDR1 and CDR2 sequences are KGHSH and LQKENI. The V end lost 1 base, the J end lost 3 bases, and 10 bases lay between the germline ends. The CDR3 contains 14 residues. The CDR3 DNA sequence: TGTGCCAGCTCACCACACGAGACAGACTACGAGCAGTACTTC. It is translated as CASSPHETDYEQYF.

The chain joins TRBV29-1 to TRBJ1-2; perhaps TRBD1 as D (6 bases). There are 14 residues in the CDR3. V dropped 8 bases and J dropped 6 bases, with 22 bases sitting between them. Germline CDR1 reads SQVTM; CDR2 reads ANQGSEA. The CDR3: CSSQGGVGGDGYTF. CDR3 DNA sequence: TGCAGCTCTCAAGGGGGGGTTGGAGGGGATGGCTACACCTTC.

V usage is TRBV30 and J usage is TRBJ1-2, with 8 bases identical to TRBD1. CDR3 length equals 13 residues. The germline gives CDR1 GTSNPN, CDR2 SVGIG (reference sequence). V lost 0 bases to trimming and J lost 5 bases; unmatched junction nucleotides: 2. This CDR3 is CAWSVRTGYGYTF. CDR3 coding DNA: TGTGCCTGGAGTGTCAGGACAGGGTATGGCTACACCTTC.

The V gene is TRBV28, the J gene TRBJ1-2; D perhaps matches TRBD1 (5 bases). Deletions cut 4 bases from V and 2 bases from J, with 14 bases between. The germline V gene has CDR1 MDHEN and CDR2 SYDVKM. The CDR3 is 15 amino acids. CDR3 DNA sequence: TGTGCCAGCAGTTCGGGGGGAACCGACAACTATGGCTACACCTTC. This codes for CASSSGGTDNYGYTF.

This chain links TRBV11-2 with TRBJ2-6; D is perhaps TRBD1 (5 bases). Germline values: CDR1 SGHAT, CDR2 FQNNGV. The CDR3 sequence is 16 residues long. The V end was cut by 2 bases, the J end by 4 bases, with 12 bases between. This chain's CDR3 is CASSLTRDVGANVLTF. The CDR3 nucleotides are TGTGCCAGCAGCTTAACCAGGGATGTAGGGGCCAACGTCCTGACTTTC.

The genes are TRBV2 and TRBJ2-4, with D possibly matching TRBD1 (6 bases). In germline, CDR1 is SNHLY, CDR2 FYNNEI. The CDR3 contains 16 residues. The V end was cut by 2 bases, the J end by 2 bases, with 13 bases between. CDR3 nucleotide sequence: TGTGCCAGCAGTGAAAGTTTCAGGGGTACCAAAAACATTCAGTACTTC. It encodes CASSESFRGTKNIQYF.

The chain couples TRBV6-6 to TRBJ2-3, with D unresolved. The V end was cut by 2 bases, the J end by 5 bases, with 11 bases between. The CDR3 has 14 amino acids. The germline V gene encodes CDR1 MNHNY and CDR2 SVGAGI (reference sequence). The CDR3 reads CASSYPPVGDTQYF. CDR3 in DNA: TGTGCCAGCAGTTACCCCCCCGTCGGAGATACGCAGTATTTT.

This sequence joins TRBV5-1 and TRBJ2-7; the match to TRBD2 covers 10 bases. This CDR3 has 17 residues. V was clipped by 4 bases and J by 3 bases; unmatched bases: 13. CDR1 and CDR2 from the germline V gene are SGHRS and YFSETQ. CDR3 in amino acids: CASSVGSSGRAVYEQYF. Written as DNA, the CDR3 is TGCGCCAGCAGCGTTGGGTCTAGCGGGAGAGCGGTCTACGAGCAGTACTTC.

Notes on this clone: Distinct nucleotide sequences in the sample also encode this CDR3. The chain employs TRBV6-1 and TRBJ2-4; tentative D call: TRBD2 (7 bases). This CDR3 is 16 amino acids long. Germline V gives CDR1 MNHNS, CDR2 SASEGT. V lost 3 bases and J lost 1, with 13 bases in between. The CDR3: CASSERGGGAKNIQYF. CDR3 in DNA: TGTGCCAGCAGTGAGAGAGGGGGGGGCGCCAAAAACATTCAGTACTTC.

The chain has TRBV18 and TRBJ2-1, with 12 bases identical to TRBD2. Per the germline V gene, CDR1 is KGHSH and CDR2 is LQKENI. V shed 3 bases, J shed 9 bases, and the junction held 6 bases outside the gene matches. This CDR3 has 15 residues. The CDR3 DNA is TGTGCCAGCTCACCGCGGACTAGCGGGGATAGTGAGCAGTTCTTC. It specifies CASSPRTSGDSEQFF.

The rearrangement joins TRBV7-9 to TRBJ2-1, with unresolved D. The CDR3 length is 11 residues. The germline V and J ends were trimmed by 4 bases and 5 bases, with 3 bases remaining between them. Germline assignment: CDR1 SEHNR and CDR2 FQNEAQ (reference sequence). In DNA form, the CDR3 reads TGTGCCAGCAGCTATAACAATGAGCAGTTCTTC. This gives the protein CASSYNNEQFF.

This rearrangement joins TRBV5-1 to TRBJ2-7; D is perhaps TRBD2 (6 bases). The CDR3 is 12 amino acids. V gave up 7 bases and J gave up 9 bases, with 17 bases separating them. Germline CDR1 SGHRS, CDR2 YFSETQ. In DNA, the CDR3 is TGCGCCAGCGGGGGTTTAGCGGACACGCAGTACTTC. Its protein is CASGGLADTQYF.

This clone was recorded once. The V call is TRBV5-8, the J call TRBJ2-1, with 9 bases that match TRBD1. CDR1 and CDR2 (germline): SGHTS, YDEGEE. The CDR3 covers 19 residues. Trimming at V came to 2 bases and at J to 3 bases, leaving 15 bases not matched to a gene. Here the CDR3 reads CASSFSTGTGFWGYNEQFF. CDR3 nucleotides: TGTGCCAGCAGCTTCTCGACCGGGACAGGGTTTTGGGGCTACAATGAGCAGTTCTTC.

The chain has TRBV5-1 and TRBJ1-3, with a weak D call TRBD1 (5 bases). Germline V CDR1 and CDR2: SGHRS, YFSETQ. The CDR3 extends over 18 amino acids. Trimming stripped 0 bases from V and 0 bases from J, with 16 bases between. The CDR3 coding sequence is TGCGCCAGCAGCTTGGGACCTCAGGGTCGAGACTCTGGAAACACCATATATTTT. It translates to CASSLGPQGRDSGNTIYF.

This chain connects TRBV19 to TRBJ2-2; TRBD2 agrees at 11 bases. The junction had 3 bases not matched to a gene; V was cut back by 7 bases and J by 2 bases. The CDR3 totals 15 residues. Germline V lookup: CDR1 LNHDA, CDR2 SQIVND (reference sequence). The CDR3 bases are TGTGCCAGTAAGACTAGCGGGACTAACACCGGGGAGCTGTTTTTT. Its protein product is CASKTSGTNTGELFF. Together with reference TRBV19 and TRBJ2-2, the CDR3 gives the full variable domain: DGGITQSPKYLFRKEGQNVTLSCEQNLNHDAMYWYRQDPGQGLRLIYYSQIVNDFQKGDIAEGYSVSREKKESFPLTVTSAQKNPTAFYLCASKTSGTNTGELFFGEGSRLTVL.

Comments on this clone: At one of its ends the junction is not consistent with the germline gene, which may arise from a read error. The chain couples TRBV7-7 to TRBJ2-5, with TRBD2 identical over 11 bases. Germline values: CDR1 SSHAT, CDR2 FNYEAQ (reference sequence). This CDR3 contains 18 residues. The CDR3, as DNA: TGTGCTAGCAGCGGTAGCGGGAGGGCCAAGCCGGGGCGAGAGACCCAGTACTTC. Its protein product is CASSGSGRAKPGRETQYF. The full variable domain, its missing parts supplied by reference TRBV7-7 and TRBJ2-5, is GAGVSQSPRYKVTKRGQDVTLRCDPISSHATLYWYQQALGQGPEFLTYFNYEAQPDKSGLPSDRFSAERPEGSISTLTIQRTEQRDSAMYRCASSGSGRAKPGRETQYFGPGTRLLVL.

The rearrangement joins TRBV5-6 to TRBJ2-3; the D is unclear. The CDR3 is 11 residues long. The germline CDR1 and CDR2 sequences are SGHDT and YYEEEE. The V end lost 5 bases, the J end lost 5 bases, and 6 bases lay between the germline ends. The CDR3 DNA follows: TGTGCCAGCAGTCAGGAAGATACGCAGTATTTT. This encodes CASSQEDTQYF.

This clone appeared a few times. The rearrangement joins TRBV5-4 to TRBJ1-1, with 7 nucleotides matching TRBD1. The germline CDR1 and CDR2 sequences are SGHNT and YYREEE (reference sequence). The CDR3 runs 13 residues. V shed 4 bases, J shed 6 bases, and the junction held 6 bases outside the gene matches. CDR3 sequence (DNA): TGTGCCAGCAGCAACACAGGGGCTCCTGAAGCTTTCTTT. It yields the protein CASSNTGAPEAFF.

The V call is TRBV6-5, the J call TRBJ2-4; TRBD1 might be the D (6 bases). Trimming stripped 3 bases from V and 0 bases from J, with 9 bases between. The germline gives CDR1 MNHEY, CDR2 SVGAGI. CDR3 length: 15 residues. CDR3 sequence reads: CASSYLQGAKNIQYF. The DNA of the CDR3 is TGTGCCAGCAGTTATTTACAGGGAGCCAAAAACATTCAGTACTTC.

The chain joins TRBV28 to TRBJ1-5; D might be TRBD1 (5 bases). Germline CDR1 MDHEN, CDR2 SYDVKM. The CDR3 has 15 amino acids. V was cut by 6 bases and J by 3 bases, with 15 bases left in between. CDR3 sequence: CASRSLPGDNQPQHF. CDR3 nucleotides: TGTGCCAGCAGGTCCCTCCCGGGGGACAATCAGCCCCAGCATTTT.

Only one count was recorded for this clone. The CDR3 coding sequence is TGTGCCAGCACCCTACAAGAGACCCAGTACTTC. It is translated as CASTLQETQYF. V usage is TRBV7-9 and J usage is TRBJ2-5, with D uncertain. In germline, CDR1 is SEHNR, CDR2 FQNEAQ (reference sequence). V lost 7 bases and J 2 bases, leaving 5 bases between the germline ends. The CDR3 runs 11 residues.

V gene TRBV30 combines with J gene TRBJ2-5, with a weak D call TRBD1 (6 bases). The CDR3 covers 15 residues. Germline V gene lookup returns CDR1 GTSNPN and CDR2 SVGIG (reference sequence). V lost 0 bases and J 1 base, leaving 12 bases between the germline ends. The CDR3 loop reads CAWSVPTGFQETQYF. The CDR3 nucleotides are TGTGCCTGGAGTGTACCAACAGGGTTCCAAGAGACCCAGTACTTC.

This clone was seen more than once but under ten times. The V call is TRBV4-2, the J call TRBJ2-5; a possible D gene is TRBD1 (5 bases). V dropped 1 base and J dropped 3 bases, with 9 bases sitting between them. CDR3 length: 14 amino acids. Germline V gene data show CDR1 as LGHNA and CDR2 as YNFKEQ. CDR3 sequence: CASSQGTREETQYF. CDR3 nucleotide sequence: TGTGCCAGCAGCCAAGGAACCAGGGAAGAGACCCAGTACTTC.

The chain recombines TRBV30 with TRBJ1-6; 7 positions match TRBD1. This CDR3 is built from 16 residues. Germline loops: CDR1 GTSNPN, CDR2 SVGIG (reference sequence). The V gene end was trimmed by 2 bases and the J gene end by 9 bases; junction bases not matched to a gene: 13. CDR3 in DNA: TGTGCCTGGAGTTTAACTCTAGGGGGCGCGGGTTCACCCCTCCACTTT. This gives the protein CAWSLTLGGAGSPLHF.